The 15 T cell receptor beta chains below come from one sample, sequenced in a study of blood T cell repertoires in COVID-19. This table comes from immunoSEQ multiplex PCR, and its TCRdb copy is limited to in-frame clones, with some not included. Here the sample spans approximately 30,000 clones, more than 80% being singletons. Sequenced sample: peripheral blood. The receptors originated from a woman aged 35 to 49 with active or convalescent COVID-19.

The chain recombines TRBV28 with TRBJ1-2, with no clear D. CDR3 length: 16 residues. The germline V gene encodes CDR1 MDHEN and CDR2 SYDVKM. The V end lost 5 bases, the J end lost 4 bases, and 20 bases lay between the germline ends. This chain's CDR3 is CASSLAQEALGYGYTF. The DNA of the CDR3 is TGTGCCAGCAGTCTCGCCCAGGAGGCGCTGGGCTATGGCTACACCTTC.

The gene calls are TRBV20-1 and TRBJ1-2; D is ambiguous. Trimming took 7 bases from V and 8 from J, leaving 5 bases between them. Germline CDR1 DFQATT, CDR2 SNEGSKA (reference sequence). This CDR3 is 8 amino acids long. This CDR3 is CSVSGYTF. Written as DNA, the CDR3 is TGCAGTGTTTCGGGCTACACCTTC.

CDR3 in amino acids: CATGTSGLFSYEQYF. CDR3 DNA: TGTGCCACCGGGACTAGCGGGCTTTTCTCCTACGAGCAGTACTTC. This chain connects TRBV5-4 to TRBJ2-7; 12 nucleotides match TRBD2. V trimming: 9 bases; J trimming: 0 bases; junction bases outside the gene matches: 7. The CDR3 sequence is 15 residues long. The germline gives CDR1 SGHNT, CDR2 YYREEE (reference sequence).

The chain couples TRBV9 to TRBJ2-2, with TRBD1 identical over 12 bases. The germline V gene has CDR1 SGDLS and CDR2 YYNGEE. The CDR3 covers 15 residues. Unmatched junction bases numbered 4, after V lost 4 bases and J lost 6 bases. The CDR3 nucleotides read TGTGCCAGCAGCAGAGGGACAGGGGGCCCCGGGGAGCTGTTTTTT. As protein: CASSRGTGGPGELFF. The full variable domain, completed using reference TRBV9 and TRBJ2-2, is DSGVTQTPKHLITATGQRVTLRCSPRSGDLSVYWYQQSLDQGLQFLIQYYNGEERAKGNILERFSAQQFPDLHSELNLSSLELGDSALYFCASSRGTGGPGELFFGEGSRLTVL.

There are a few counts of this clone. The chain recombines TRBV7-9 with TRBJ2-7; D is perhaps TRBD1 (5 bases). CDR1 is SEHNR, CDR2 FQNEAQ, per germline (reference sequence). V was clipped by 3 bases and J by 4 bases, with 16 bases between them. CDR3 length equals 15 residues. CDR3 amino acids: CASSLVGLQDYEQYF. The CDR3 nucleotides are TGTGCCAGCAGCTTGGTCGGTTTACAGGATTACGAGCAGTACTTC. Together with reference TRBV7-9 and TRBJ2-7, the CDR3 gives the full variable domain: DTGVSQNPRHKITKRGQNVTFRCDPISEHNRLYWYRQTLGQGPEFLTYFQNEAQLEKSRLLSDRFSAERPKGSFSTLEIQRTEQGDSAMYLCASSLVGLQDYEQYFGPGTRLTVT.

The CDR3 here is CASSLSVYTEAFF. The DNA for the CDR3 is TGTGCCAGCAGTCTATCGGTTTACACTGAAGCTTTCTTT. The J gene is TRBJ1-1, the V gene TRBV6-4; D is ambiguous. V lost 5 bases and J lost 3, with 10 bases in between. CDR3 length: 13 residues. Germline CDR1 reads MRHNA; CDR2 reads SNTAGT.

The V gene is TRBV11-2, the J gene TRBJ2-3; D not resolved. CDR3 size: 13 residues. The germline V and J ends were trimmed by 4 bases and 12 bases, with 17 bases remaining between them. The germline gives CDR1 SGHAT, CDR2 FQNNGV. CDR3 in amino acids: CASSSPLGGKQYF. CDR3 nucleotides: TGTGCCAGCAGCTCGCCCCTCGGCGGTAAACAGTATTTT.

The chain couples TRBV29-1 to TRBJ1-2; 7 nucleotides align to TRBD1. V shed 4 bases, J shed 5 bases, and the junction held 10 bases outside the gene matches. This CDR3 is 14 amino acids long. Germline V gene sequence: CDR1 SQVTM, CDR2 ANQGSEA. The DNA of the CDR3 is TGCAGCGTTGCCCGGCGGGACAGCACATATGGCTACACCTTC. It is translated as CSVARRDSTYGYTF.

This chain connects TRBV19 to TRBJ2-6; TRBD1 is a possible D gene (5 bases). Trimming left V 5 bases short and J 13 bases short, with 12 bases between. The CDR3 is made up of 12 amino acids. Germline-derived CDR1 and CDR2 are LNHDA and SQIVND (reference sequence). CDR3: CASSGAGLVLTF. Here the CDR3 DNA reads TGTGCCAGTAGTGGGGCAGGCCTAGTCCTGACTTTC.

Worth noting for this clone: The junction shows a germline mismatch at one end, possibly a read error. V gene TRBV7-7 combines with J gene TRBJ2-1; 15 nucleotides match TRBD2. CDR3 length equals 19 residues. Germline V gene lookup returns CDR1 SSHAT and CDR2 FNYEAQ (reference sequence). The CDR3 DNA reads TGTGCTAGCAGCTCATTAGATGGCGGGACTAGCGGGAGGTACAATGAGCAGTTCTTC. Amino acid sequence: CASSSLDGGTSGRYNEQFF.

The rearrangement uses TRBV30 and TRBJ1-1, with TRBD1 matching 8 bases. The V and J ends lost 3 bases and 0 bases, in that order; junction bases with no gene match: 3. CDR3 length equals 14 residues. Per the germline V gene, CDR1 is GTSNPN and CDR2 is SVGIG (reference sequence). In DNA, the CDR3 is TGTGCCTGGAGACGACAGGGGATGAACACTGAAGCTTTCTTT. It yields the protein CAWRRQGMNTEAFF.

The chain uses TRBV19 and TRBJ2-7; D is unclear. V lost 5 bases to trimming and J lost 2 bases, with 16 bases between them. CDR1 and CDR2 (germline): LNHDA, SQIVND (reference sequence). The CDR3 totals 15 residues. CDR3 sequence (DNA): TGTGCCAGTAGTTCCCCTTCAGGTAATACCTACGAGCAGTACTTC. It codes for CASSSPSGNTYEQYF.

The chain couples TRBV11-3 to TRBJ2-2; 10 nucleotides agree with TRBD2. With V trimmed by 5 bases and J by 5 bases, 8 bases remained unmatched. Germline CDR1 is SGHNT and CDR2 is YENEEA. This CDR3 has 16 residues. CDR3 protein: CASSPEAGGPTGELFF. CDR3 nucleotides: TGTGCCAGCAGCCCGGAAGCGGGAGGGCCGACCGGGGAGCTGTTTTTT.

The V and J genes are TRBV19 and TRBJ2-1; 9 bases are shared with TRBD1. CDR1 is LNHDA, CDR2 SQIVND, per germline (reference sequence). V lost 6 bases to trimming and J lost 3 bases; unmatched junction nucleotides: 15. This CDR3 has 18 amino acids. The CDR3: CASSLTGGLTAYYNEQFF. CDR3 DNA: TGTGCCAGTAGCTTGACAGGGGGGTTGACGGCGTACTACAATGAGCAGTTCTTC.

The genes are TRBV5-4 and TRBJ1-1, with TRBD1 as a possible D gene (6 bases). The V end was cut by 1 base, the J end by 1 base, with 17 bases between. Germline assignment: CDR1 SGHNT and CDR2 YYREEE (reference sequence). This CDR3 has 17 amino acids. This CDR3 reads CASSLKRRGYTNTEAFF. The CDR3 nucleotides read TGTGCCAGCAGCTTGAAGCGCAGGGGATATACGAACACTGAAGCTTTCTTT.